This TCR beta chain comes out of a study of cytomegalovirus exposure and HLA in healthy donors. The length of the CDR3 is 13 residues. Germline V CDR1 and CDR2: MNHNS, SASEGT. Method: immunoSEQ multiplex PCR; TCRdb's copy keeps in-frame clones and lacks some. The sample shows about 74,000 clones, around 94% of them seen only once. The source is a young woman in good health and CMV-seropositive. This sequence joins TRBV6-1 and TRBJ2-2; weak D call: TRBD2 (5 bases). Sequenced sample: PBMCs. CDR3 nucleotides: TGTGCTTCGCAGGCTAGCAACACCGGGGAGCTGTTTTTT. Its translation: CASQASNTGELFF.